This TCR beta chain was obtained from a study of neurological immune-mediated disorders. Points from the study as a whole: Levels of TCR clonal expansion peaked in HTLV-1-associated myelopathy and reached their lowest in multiple sclerosis, under those of healthy controls. Grouping of repertoires by phylogeny put those of 18 of 34 multiple sclerosis patients into a single related-CDR3 cluster, a possible signature.

The cDNA came from 5'RACE with 10-nucleotide random UMIs. One entry per CDR3 protein, called by TCRdb with MiXCR from the 5' RACE reads. This table holds 50,000 to 65,000 distinct CDR3 sequences, more than 4% found once. This clonotype was detected ten times or more. Its target is unknown. V was clipped by 4 bases and J by 5 bases; unmatched bases: 11. The CDR3 totals 16 residues. From germline, CDR1 is SGHRS and CDR2 YFSETQ. The starting material, 2 million PBMCs stored at -80 C, gave rise to the unsorted libraries. The sequencing input was PBMCs. V is TRBV5-1 and J is TRBJ2-2; TRBD1 agrees at 7 bases. The sequence was obtained from a woman aged 45-59 years with multiple sclerosis. CDR3 amino acids: CASSATGTATTGELFF. CDR3 DNA: TGCGCCAGCAGCGCAACCGGGACAGCAACTACCGGGGAGCTGTTTTTT.